Below, 10 T cell receptor beta chains from the same sample are listed, as sequenced in a study of T cell responses to AZD1222 COVID-19 vaccine. The table came from immunoSEQ multiplex PCR; TCRdb's copy has only in-frame clones and leaves some out. The sample shows about 100,000 clones, around 90% of them seen only once. The sample consisted of peripheral blood, taken on day 0 of AZD1222 vaccination. These receptors were collected from an adult in good health.

CDR3 residues: CASSAAPTSGKETQYF. The CDR3 DNA reads TGTGCCAGCAGTGCCGCTCCCACTAGCGGAAAAGAGACCCAGTACTTC. The rearrangement uses TRBV2 and TRBJ2-5; the match to TRBD2 covers 8 bases. The germline CDR1 and CDR2 sequences are SNHLY and FYNNEI. CDR3 length: 16 residues. J gave up 3 bases and V 4 bases, and 10 bases lay outside the gene matches.

The rearrangement uses TRBV7-9 and TRBJ1-1; TRBD1 might be the D (5 bases). The germline V gene has CDR1 SEHNR and CDR2 FQNEAQ (reference sequence). This CDR3 has 13 residues. Deletions cut 5 bases from V and 4 bases from J, with 11 bases between. The CDR3 DNA is TGTGCCAGCAGCCGGGGGATGGGCACTGAAGCTTTCTTT. It encodes CASSRGMGTEAFF.

The V call is TRBV7-6, the J call TRBJ2-4; a weak D match, TRBD2 (6 bases). The CDR3 runs to 15 residues. Germline values: CDR1 SGHVS, CDR2 FNYEAQ. Trimming left V 5 bases short and J 8 bases short, with 19 bases between. CDR3 protein: CASSKEGRIGDIQYF. The CDR3 DNA sequence: TGTGCCAGCAGCAAGGAGGGGCGGATTGGTGACATTCAGTACTTC.

The rearrangement links TRBV24-1 to TRBJ2-7, with TRBD1 matching 10 bases. Germline lookup yields CDR1 KGHDR and CDR2 SFDVKD. The CDR3 length is 13 residues. V trimming: 4 bases; J trimming: 9 bases; junction bases outside the gene matches: 5. CDR3 in amino acids: CATSDRTGGRQYF. Written as DNA, the CDR3 is TGTGCCACCAGTGACAGGACAGGGGGGAGGCAGTACTTC.

The V call is TRBV5-5, the J call TRBJ1-5; D perhaps matches TRBD1 (5 bases). This CDR3 has 15 residues. Germline V gene lookup returns CDR1 SGHKS and CDR2 YYEKEE (reference sequence). V was cut by 2 bases and J by 0 bases, with 9 bases left in between. The CDR3 sequence is CASSLGTNSNQPQHF. DNA of the CDR3: TGTGCCAGCAGCTTAGGGACCAATAGCAATCAGCCCCAGCATTTT.

J is TRBJ1-6 and V is TRBV6-2 or TRBV6-3, with no clear D. The CDR3 length is 15 residues. V lost 4 bases and J 5 bases, leaving 12 bases between the germline ends. CDR1 is MNHEY, CDR2 SVGEGT, per germline. The CDR3 reads CASSSWTVNNSPLHF. In DNA, the CDR3 is TGTGCCAGCAGTTCGTGGACCGTCAATAATTCACCCCTCCACTTT.

The chain employs TRBV12-3 or TRBV12-4 and TRBJ1-2; D unclear. The CDR3 spans 10 residues. V was clipped by 5 bases and J by 8 bases, with 6 bases between them. CDR3 loop: CASSSGGYTF. The CDR3 DNA reads as TGTGCCAGCAGTAGCGGGGGCTACACCTTC.

The CDR3 bases are TGTGCCACCAGCAGAGGGCAAAACGAGCAGTACTTC. It yields the protein CATSRGQNEQYF. V usage is TRBV15 and J usage is TRBJ2-7; D gene ambiguous. The CDR3 extends over 12 amino acids. CDR1 is LNHNV and CDR2 is YYDKDF in the germline V gene (reference sequence). V was trimmed by 1 base and J by 5 bases, leaving 6 bases between them.

This chain uses TRBV19 with TRBJ1-1; D is unclear. From germline, CDR1 is LNHDA and CDR2 SQIVND (reference sequence). The V end was cut by 6 bases, the J end by 0 bases, with 17 bases between. The CDR3 loop spans 16 amino acids. The CDR3 protein is CASSPGILNMNTEAFF. The CDR3 nucleotides are TGTGCCAGTAGCCCAGGTATTCTTAATATGAACACTGAAGCTTTCTTT.

V gene TRBV7-8 combines with J gene TRBJ1-5; D is perhaps TRBD1 (6 bases). Trimming stripped 5 bases from V and 8 bases from J, with 19 bases between. CDR1 is SGHVS and CDR2 is FQNEAQ in the germline V gene. This CDR3 region has 15 residues. The CDR3 region has the DNA TGTGCCAGCAGCGTCTCGGGGGGGGGCGAAAAGCCCCAGCATTTT. The encoded protein is CASSVSGGGEKPQHF.